This TCR beta chain was identified during a study of shared T cell receptors in the human thymus. CDR1 and CDR2 (germline): MNHNS, SASEGT. Trimming took off 2 bases at V and 1 base at J, with 14 bases between the two ends. The CDR3 has 16 amino acids. Produced via immunoSEQ multiplex PCR; TCRdb's table is partial and in-frame only. The data contain hundreds of thousands of clones, more than 75% of them singletons. These data also formed part of another study, on human thymus T cells.

Sequenced: thymocytes. The receptor was isolated from a boy under three years old with a congenital heart defect. This chain joins TRBV6-1 and TRBJ1-2; possibly TRBD1 for D (6 bases). CDR3 sequence: CASSETTGGCNYGYTF. The CDR3 region has the DNA TGTGCCAGCAGTGAAACGACAGGAGGTTGTAACTATGGCTACACCTTC.